This T cell receptor beta chain derives from a study of blood T cell repertoires in COVID-19. Sequencing used immunoSEQ multiplex PCR; TCRdb keeps in-frame clones, though not all of them. The sample has some 190,000 clones; approximately 81% are singletons. The receptor comes from a human donor in a cohort sampled during active COVID-19. The sequencing input was peripheral blood.

The CDR3 here is CSAQVEEQFF. CDR3 nucleotide sequence: TGCAGTGCTCAAGTCGAGGAGCAGTTCTTC. This chain uses TRBV20-1 with TRBJ2-1; no definite D call. Germline V gene lookup returns CDR1 DFQATT and CDR2 SNEGSKA (reference sequence). Trimming removed 5 bases at V and 10 bases at J, with 9 bases between. The length of the CDR3 is 10 residues.